This paragraph reports one T cell receptor (beta chain). Its antigen is not known. The data were taken from a study of shared clonotypes between healthy human individuals. Whole-study results and caveats: Generally, estimated richness proved larger in naive subsets than it did in memory subsets. Shared clonotypes across all four donors exceeded non-shared ones in generation probability.

Deep level was the assay's run setting. Produced via immunoSEQ multiplex PCR; TCRdb's table is partial and in-frame only. Of approximately 1,500,000 clones in the sample, about 96% were seen once. Germline V lookup: CDR1 KGHSH, CDR2 LQKENI. V was clipped by 2 bases and J by 7 bases, with 17 bases between them. This CDR3 comprises 16 residues. The specimen was naive CD4+ T cells sorted from blood. Subset denoted: CD45RA+ positively selected. This receptor was taken from a man aged 25-40 years in good health. The rearrangement joins TRBV18 to TRBJ1-4; D gene uncertain. CDR3 nucleotide sequence: TGTGCCAGCTCACCAGTAGGCCCCCCGGGTGGTGAAAAACTGTTTTTT. This translates into CASSPVGPPGGEKLFF.